This entry is about one TCR beta chain. The source of the sample is a study of blood T cell repertoires in COVID-19. Authors' analysis steps: Amplification from reference gene primers served as the basis for estimated nucleated cell counts. Profiling relied on immunoSEQ multiplex PCR, and the TCRdb table lists in-frame clones only, not all of them. V, J and clone size derive from that table, while D and trimming were established from the DNA sequence. The table records about 300,000 clones, approximately 85% of them present only once. The germline V gene encodes CDR1 MNHEY and CDR2 SMNVEV (reference sequence). The CDR3 consists of 15 residues. V was shortened by 2 bases and J by 7 bases, with 17 bases between the two germline ends.

The chain links TRBV27 to TRBJ1-2; D might be TRBD1 (5 bases). The TCR comes from a woman aged 45-65 years with acute or convalescent COVID-19. The sequenced sample consisted of peripheral blood. The DNA for the CDR3 is TGTGCCAGCAGTTTAGGATGGGGGGTTCAGGGTGGCTACACCTTC. This encodes CASSLGWGVQGGYTF.